Below, 19 T cell receptor beta chains from the same sample are listed, as sequenced in a study of shared clonotypes between healthy human individuals. Sequenced by immunoSEQ multiplex PCR; TCRdb stores in-frame clones only, minus some. The table has a few million clones, 85% to 95% seen once; the top ten hold around 0.4%. What was sequenced was naive CD4+ T cells from PBMCs. Subset noted: CD45RA+ positively selected. These receptors all come from a man aged 18 to 29 in good health. Some clones in this sample may be carry-over from other donors' samples.

The V gene is TRBV30, the J gene TRBJ2-7; unclear D gene. The CDR3 totals 15 residues. The ends were cut back, 0 bases at V and 0 bases at J, with 12 bases in the middle. Per germline, CDR1 GTSNPN and CDR2 SVGIG (reference sequence). The CDR3 loop is CAWSVSSPLSYEQYF. CDR3 nucleotides: TGTGCCTGGAGTGTTTCTTCTCCCCTCTCCTACGAGCAGTACTTC.

The gene calls are TRBV19 and TRBJ1-5, with TRBD1 as a possible D gene (5 bases). In germline, CDR1 is LNHDA, CDR2 SQIVND (reference sequence). The germline V and J ends were trimmed by 6 bases and 0 bases, with 15 bases remaining between them. The CDR3 spans 16 residues. As DNA, the CDR3 is TGTGCCAGTAGAGGTTCGACAGCTTATAGCAATCAGCCCCAGCATTTT. Translation: CASRGSTAYSNQPQHF.

This chain uses TRBV7-9 with TRBJ1-3; D might be TRBD1 (5 bases). The CDR3 consists of 15 residues. CDR1 is SEHNR and CDR2 is FQNEAQ in the germline V gene (reference sequence). Deletions cut 5 bases from V and 3 bases from J, with 14 bases between. The CDR3 nucleotides are TGTGCCAGCAGCCGGATTGAGGGGCTTGGAAACACCATATATTTT. Its translation: CASSRIEGLGNTIYF.

V gene TRBV7-9 combines with J gene TRBJ2-3, with 7 bases fitting TRBD1. V dropped 5 bases and J dropped 2; count of bases not matched to a gene: 13. From germline, CDR1 is SEHNR and CDR2 FQNEAQ (reference sequence). There are 17 residues in the CDR3. CDR3 amino acids: CASSLSRTGVPTDTQYF. In DNA, the CDR3 is TGTGCCAGCAGCCTCTCCAGGACAGGTGTTCCCACAGATACGCAGTATTTT.

The chain couples TRBV27 to TRBJ1-1; D perhaps matches TRBD1 (5 bases). Trimming left V 4 bases short and J 2 bases short, with 14 bases between. From germline, CDR1 is MNHEY and CDR2 SMNVEV (reference sequence). The CDR3 runs 15 residues. The CDR3 loop reads CASSSGRYFNTEAFF. The DNA for the CDR3 is TGTGCCAGCAGTTCGGGACGGTACTTTAACACTGAAGCTTTCTTT.

For the CDR3, the DNA is TGTGCCAGCAGCTCCGGCGTCGGAACTGAAGCTTTCTTT. It translates to CASSSGVGTEAFF. V usage is TRBV7-6 and J usage is TRBJ1-1; D uncertain. Trimming pared 4 bases from V and 5 bases from J, leaving 11 bases between. Germline CDR1 and CDR2: SGHVS and FNYEAQ. The CDR3 runs to 13 residues. Together with reference TRBV7-6 and TRBJ1-1, the CDR3 gives the full variable domain: GAGVSQSPRYKVTKRGQDVALRCDPISGHVSLYWYRQALGQGPEFLTYFNYEAQQDKSGLPNDRFSAERPEGSISTLTIQRTEQRDSAMYRCASSSGVGTEAFFGQGTRLTVV.

The CDR3 sequence is CASSDPGADFFYTF. The DNA of the CDR3 is TGTGCCAGCAGTGATCCGGGGGCGGATTTCTTCTACACCTTC. V and J are TRBV6-1 and TRBJ1-2; maybe TRBD1 (6 bases). The length of the CDR3 is 14 residues. Germline-derived CDR1 and CDR2 are MNHNS and SASEGT. The ends were cut back, 3 bases at V and 10 bases at J, with 18 bases in the middle.

J is TRBJ2-1 and V is TRBV4-2; 9 bases are shared with TRBD1. The CDR3 spans 16 residues. CDR1 and CDR2 from the germline V gene are LGHNA and YNFKEQ. With 3 bases clipped from V and 6 bases from J, the junction kept 9 bases outside the gene matches. CDR3 bases: TGTGCCAGCAGCCAGCTACAGGGGGCGATCCCCAATGAGCAGTTCTTC. As protein: CASSQLQGAIPNEQFF.

The genes are TRBV5-1 and TRBJ2-5; 11 bases agree with TRBD1. The trim removed 4 bases at V and 5 bases at J, leaving 10 bases unmatched. The CDR3 length is 16 residues. Germline V gene lookup returns CDR1 SGHRS and CDR2 YFSETQ. Here the CDR3 DNA reads TGCGCCAGCAGCAGCGGGACAGGGGGTTTGGTGGAGACCCAGTACTTC. This gives the protein CASSSGTGGLVETQYF.

The chain has TRBV6-5 and TRBJ1-2; a possible D gene is TRBD1 (5 bases). The CDR3 length is 14 residues. The V and J ends lost 5 bases and 8 bases respectively, with 18 bases between them. Germline CDR1 reads MNHEY; CDR2 reads SVGAGI. The CDR3 loop reads CASSPVGPQGGYTF. CDR3 nucleotides: TGTGCCAGCAGTCCCGTGGGGCCCCAGGGAGGCTACACCTTC.

Details on this clone: Other DNA sequences in this sample translate to the same CDR3. The chain carries TRBV11-2 and TRBJ1-5; no definite D call. This CDR3 has 13 residues. Germline lookup yields CDR1 SGHAT and CDR2 FQNNGV. V was shortened by 2 bases and J by 3 bases, with 5 bases between the two germline ends. In DNA, the CDR3 is TGTGCCAGCAGCTTAACGGACAATCAGCCCCAGCATTTT. It encodes CASSLTDNQPQHF.

The chain is built from TRBV5-6 and TRBJ2-2; D is unresolved. This CDR3 comprises 17 residues. CDR1 is SGHDT and CDR2 is YYEEEE in the germline V gene. V lost 2 bases and J 0 bases, leaving 14 bases between the germline ends. CDR3 bases: TGTGCCAGCAGCTTTTGGGTCCAACCTGCGAACACCGGGGAGCTGTTTTTT. It codes for CASSFWVQPANTGELFF.

The J gene is TRBJ2-1, the V gene TRBV12-5; no definite D call. Per the germline V gene, CDR1 is LGHNT and CDR2 is FRNRAP. There are 11 residues in the CDR3. V lost 5 bases, J lost 10 bases, and 9 bases lay in between. The CDR3 DNA sequence: TGTGCTAGTGGTAGATTCGGCGAGCAGTTCTTC. This codes for CASGRFGEQFF.

This clone has just a few counts. The gene calls are TRBV29-1 and TRBJ1-2; D gene ambiguous. Looked up from germline, CDR1 is SQVTM and CDR2 is ANQGSEA. V dropped 3 bases and J dropped 4 bases, with 12 bases sitting between them. This CDR3 spans 13 amino acids. DNA for the CDR3: TGCAGCGTTGAGGCAGGTTCCCTCTATGGCTACACCTTC. It specifies CSVEAGSLYGYTF.

The J gene is TRBJ2-5, the V gene TRBV7-9; 7 bases fit TRBD1. Gene TRBJ2-7 matches the end of the DNA better, so the J call may be wrong. The length of the CDR3 is 14 residues. Germline loops: CDR1 SEHNR, CDR2 FQNEAQ (reference sequence). CDR3 region: CASSLSRGSYEQYF. CDR3 bases: TGTGCCAGCAGCTTAAGCAGGGGGTCTTACGAGCAGTACTTC.

The J gene is TRBJ1-5, the V gene TRBV19; the D gene is possibly TRBD1 (6 bases). The CDR3 has 16 residues. The V end was cut by 8 bases, the J end by 4 bases, with 21 bases between. The V gene's germline CDR1 is LNHDA and CDR2 SQIVND (reference sequence). The CDR3 protein is CASLRRPGHRNQPQHF. The DNA of the CDR3 is TGTGCCAGTCTTAGACGTCCGGGACACAGGAATCAGCCCCAGCATTTT.

Comment on this clone: Within the sample, other DNA sequences also encode this same CDR3. This rearrangement joins TRBV4-1 to TRBJ2-1; no definite D call. V lost 2 bases, J lost 0 bases, and 14 bases lay in between. The length of the CDR3 is 17 residues. Germline CDR1 reads MGHRA; CDR2 reads YSYEKL. CDR3 protein: CASSQPTTESSYNEQFF. In nucleotides, the CDR3 is TGCGCCAGCAGCCAACCAACGACTGAGAGCTCCTACAATGAGCAGTTCTTC.

This rearrangement joins TRBV5-1 to TRBJ2-7; 9 bases agree with TRBD2. The CDR3 is 15 amino acids. After removal of 0 bases from V and 2 bases from J, the junction contained 3 bases not matched to a gene. Germline V CDR1 and CDR2: SGHRS, YFSETQ. CDR3 region: CASSLEGGRAYEQYF. The CDR3 nucleotides are TGCGCCAGCAGCTTGGAGGGCGGGAGGGCCTACGAGCAGTACTTC.

V is TRBV14 and J is TRBJ1-2; no reliable D call. The CDR3 length is 12 residues. V lost 1 base and J 4 bases, leaving 4 bases between the germline ends. The V gene's germline CDR1 is SGHDN and CDR2 FVKESK. The DNA for the CDR3 is TGTGCCAGCAGCCAAGTGGGCTATGGCTACACCTTC. This encodes CASSQVGYGYTF.